Sequencing of this T cell receptor beta chain was carried out in a study of shared clonotypes between healthy human individuals. Points from the study as a whole: It was observed that approximately 5% of naive CD4 clonotypes were shared across a handful of donors. Generation probabilities of non-shared clonotypes were lower (relative to those shared by all four donors). Expectations were that clonotype sharing among donors would be affected by sequencing depth.

Note on this clone: Its target is not known.

Profiling relied on immunoSEQ multiplex PCR, and the TCRdb table lists in-frame clones only, not all of them. This sample yields roughly 2,300,000 clones, of which roughly 92% are seen a single time; 0.3% to 0.45% belongs to the top ten. In germline, CDR1 is LNHDA, CDR2 SQIVND (reference sequence). The CDR3 length is 14 residues. V was trimmed by 4 bases and J by 8 bases, leaving 14 bases between them. The split of CD4+ cells yielded CD45RA+ naive and CD45RA-negative memory subsets. The TCR originated in a young man in good health. Some clones in this sample may be carry-over from other donors' samples. The chain uses TRBV19 and TRBJ1-4; perhaps TRBD1 as D (6 bases). Sequenced sample: naive CD4+ T cells from PBMCs. The sample's subset: CD45RA+ positively selected. The CDR3 loop reads CASSKLGGKEKLFF. The CDR3 DNA is TGTGCCAGTAGTAAACTCGGGGGCAAGGAAAAACTGTTTTTT.